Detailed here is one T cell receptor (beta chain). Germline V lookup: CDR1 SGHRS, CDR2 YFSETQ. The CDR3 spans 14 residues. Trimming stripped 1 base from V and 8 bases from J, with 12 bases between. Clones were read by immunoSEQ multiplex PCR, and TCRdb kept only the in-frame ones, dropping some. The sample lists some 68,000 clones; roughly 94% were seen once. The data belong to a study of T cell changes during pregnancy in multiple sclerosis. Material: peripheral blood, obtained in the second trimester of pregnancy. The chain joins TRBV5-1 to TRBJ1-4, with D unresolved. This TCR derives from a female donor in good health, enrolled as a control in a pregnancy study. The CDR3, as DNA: TGCGCCAGCAGCTTGAGGGAGGAAGAAGAAAAACTGTTTTTT. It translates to CASSLREEEEKLFF. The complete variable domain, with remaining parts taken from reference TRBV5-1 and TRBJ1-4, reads KAGVTQTPRYLIKTRGQQVTLSCSPISGHRSVSWYQQTPGQGLQFLFEYFSETQRNKGNFPGRFSGRQFSNSRSEMNVSTLELGDSALYLCASSLREEEEKLFFGSGTQLSVL.